The present T cell receptor (beta chain) was sequenced within a study of blood T cell repertoires in COVID-19. Data came from immunoSEQ multiplex PCR; TCRdb stores just in-frame clones and leaves some out. The sample carries more than 90,000 clones, approximately 84% recorded once. The CDR3 length is 14 residues. Germline values: CDR1 SGHRS, CDR2 YFSETQ. Trimming took 0 bases from V and 4 from J, leaving 8 bases between them. This TCR derives from a human donor in a cohort sampled during active COVID-19. The chain has TRBV5-1 and TRBJ2-1, with D maybe TRBD1 (6 bases). The sequenced material came from peripheral blood. For the CDR3, the DNA is TGCGCCAGCAGCTTGGTAGGACAGTACAATGAGCAGTTCTTC. Amino acid sequence: CASSLVGQYNEQFF.